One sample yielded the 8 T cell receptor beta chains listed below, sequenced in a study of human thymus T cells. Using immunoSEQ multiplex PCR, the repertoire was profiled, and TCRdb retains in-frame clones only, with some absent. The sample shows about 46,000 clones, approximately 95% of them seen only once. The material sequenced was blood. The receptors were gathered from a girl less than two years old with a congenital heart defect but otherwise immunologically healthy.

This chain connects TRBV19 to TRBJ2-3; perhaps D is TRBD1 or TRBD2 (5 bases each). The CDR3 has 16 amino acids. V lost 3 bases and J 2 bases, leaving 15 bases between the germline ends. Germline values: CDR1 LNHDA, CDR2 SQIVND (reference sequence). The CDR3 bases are TGTGCCAGTAGTATCCTTTTGGGGCGGGCCACAGATACGCAGTATTTT. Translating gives CASSILLGRATDTQYF. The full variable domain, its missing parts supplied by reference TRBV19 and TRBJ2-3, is DGGITQSPKYLFRKEGQNVTLSCEQNLNHDAMYWYRQDPGQGLRLIYYSQIVNDFQKGDIAEGYSVSREKKESFPLTVTSAQKNPTAFYLCASSILLGRATDTQYFGPGTRLTVL.

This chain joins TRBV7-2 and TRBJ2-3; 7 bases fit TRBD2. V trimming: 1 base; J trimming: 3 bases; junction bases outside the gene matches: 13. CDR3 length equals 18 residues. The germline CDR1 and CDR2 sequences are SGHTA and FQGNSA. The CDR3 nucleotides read TGTGCCAGCAGCTTAGAGTCTAGCGGCAGGATCGGGACAGATACGCAGTATTTT. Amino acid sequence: CASSLESSGRIGTDTQYF.

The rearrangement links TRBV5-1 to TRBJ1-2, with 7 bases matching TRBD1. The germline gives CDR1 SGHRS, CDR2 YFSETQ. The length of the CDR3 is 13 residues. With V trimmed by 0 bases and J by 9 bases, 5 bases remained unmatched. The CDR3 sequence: CASSLGQGDRYTF. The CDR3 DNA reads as TGCGCCAGCAGCTTGGGGCAGGGGGATCGCTACACCTTC.

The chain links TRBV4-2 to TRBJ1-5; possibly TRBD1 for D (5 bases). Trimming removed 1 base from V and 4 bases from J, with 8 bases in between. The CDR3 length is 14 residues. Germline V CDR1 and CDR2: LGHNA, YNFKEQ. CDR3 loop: CASSQVRANQPQHF. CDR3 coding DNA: TGTGCCAGCAGCCAAGTCAGGGCTAATCAGCCCCAGCATTTT.

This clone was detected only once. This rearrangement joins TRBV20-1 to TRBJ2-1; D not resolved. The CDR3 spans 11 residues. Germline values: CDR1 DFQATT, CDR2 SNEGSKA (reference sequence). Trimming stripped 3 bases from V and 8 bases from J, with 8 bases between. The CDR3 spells CSASSPYEQFF. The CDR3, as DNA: TGCAGTGCTAGTTCGCCTTATGAGCAGTTCTTC.

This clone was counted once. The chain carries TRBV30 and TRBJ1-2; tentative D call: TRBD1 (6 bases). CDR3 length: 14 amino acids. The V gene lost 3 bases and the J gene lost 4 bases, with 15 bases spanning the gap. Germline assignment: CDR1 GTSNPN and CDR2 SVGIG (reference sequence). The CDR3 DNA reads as TGTGCCTGGAGGCTACAGGGCCGGTCCTATGGCTACACCTTC. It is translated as CAWRLQGRSYGYTF.

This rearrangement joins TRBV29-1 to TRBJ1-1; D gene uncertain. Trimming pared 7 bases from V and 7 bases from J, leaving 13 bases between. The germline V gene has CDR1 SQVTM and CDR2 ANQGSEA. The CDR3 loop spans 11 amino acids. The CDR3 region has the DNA TGCAGCGCCACTATAGGAAGTGAAGCTTTCTTT. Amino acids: CSATIGSEAFF.

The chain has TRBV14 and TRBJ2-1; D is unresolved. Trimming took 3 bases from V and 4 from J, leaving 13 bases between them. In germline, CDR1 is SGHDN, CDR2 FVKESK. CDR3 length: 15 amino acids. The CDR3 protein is CASSHRGSPYNEQFF. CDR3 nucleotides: TGTGCCAGCAGCCATCGAGGAAGCCCATACAATGAGCAGTTCTTC.